This is a list of T cell receptor beta chains from one sample in a study of neurological immune-mediated disorders. One entry per CDR3 protein results from TCRdb running MiXCR on the 5' RACE reads. Of 75,000 to 80,000 distinct CDR3 sequences in the sample, just over 5% were seen once. Source material: PBMCs. These receptors originate from a woman in her 30s with multiple sclerosis. Each CDR3 is given with its conserved first and last residue. Fields, in order: clone size, J gene, V gene, D gene, CDR3 protein, CDR3 DNA. The D gene is left open where the match is weak. The size entry is marked missing in some rows and otherwise reads once, few, many or a size class.

>few|TRBJ2-3|TRBV11-1|NA
CASSAAGEGTDTQYF
TGTGCCAGCAGTGCAGCAGGGGAAGGCACAGATACGCAGTATTTT
>many|TRBJ2-1|TRBV5-5|NA
CASSLEWGSVLFF
TGTGCCAGCAGCTTGGAGTGGGGCAGTGTTCTGTTCTTC
>NA|TRBJ2-1|TRBV20-1|NA
CSANPPGLYNEQFF
TGCAGTGCTAATCCCCCTGGCCTGTATAATGAGCAGTTCTTC
>NA|TRBJ2-1|TRBV20-1|TRBD2
CSARGLAGVEQFF
TGCAGTGCTAGAGGACTAGCGGGAGTTGAGCAGTTCTTC
>NA|TRBJ1-5|TRBV4-1|TRBD1
CASSQGQGVGQPQHF
TGCGCCAGCAGCCAAGGACAGGGTGTCGGTCAGCCCCAGCATTTT
>few|TRBJ1-2|TRBV12-3/TRBV12-4|TRBD1
CASSTGQLNYGYTF
TGTGCCAGCAGTACGGGACAGCTTAACTATGGCTACACCTTC
>many|TRBJ1-1|TRBV20-1|NA
CSASWRRPLNTEAFF
TGCAGTGCTAGCTGGAGACGGCCTTTGAACACTGAAGCTTTCTTT
>many|TRBJ1-4|TRBV18|NA
CASSPRRDYNEKLFF
TGTGCCAGCTCACCCCGCCGGGACTATAATGAAAAACTGTTTTTT
>many|TRBJ2-1|TRBV5-1|TRBD2
CASSFSGGGGAEQFF
TGCGCCAGCAGTTTTAGCGGGGGGGGCGGCGCTGAGCAGTTCTTC
>many|TRBJ1-1|TRBV6-5|NA
CASSYSRGTEAFF
TGTGCCAGCAGTTACTCGCGGGGAACTGAAGCTTTCTTT
>many|TRBJ1-2|TRBV20-1|NA
CSARVDGANYGYTF
TGCAGTGCTAGAGTAGACGGAGCTAACTATGGCTACACCTTC
>few|TRBJ2-3|TRBV7-8|TRBD2
CASSLGRGGTDTQYF
TGTGCCAGCAGCTTAGGGCGGGGAGGGACAGATACGCAGTATTTT
>many|TRBJ2-2|TRBV20-1|NA
CSARDLAQTGELFF
TGCAGTGCTAGAGATTTGGCCCAAACCGGGGAGCTGTTTTTT
>many|TRBJ2-7|TRBV20-1|NA
CSAASEYEQYF
TGCAGTGCCGCTAGCGAGTACGAGCAGTACTTC
>many|TRBJ2-2|TRBV5-1|NA
CASSREGGTGELFF
TGCGCCAGCAGCCGTGAAGGTGGGACCGGGGAGCTGTTTTTT
>many|TRBJ1-4|TRBV11-2|NA
CASSLSPTDNEKLFF
TGTGCCAGCAGCTTATCCCCGACAGATAATGAAAAACTGTTTTTT
>many|TRBJ2-2|TRBV10-3|NA
CAISDQLANTGELFF
TGTGCCATCAGTGATCAACTAGCTAACACCGGGGAGCTGTTTTTT
>many|TRBJ2-7|TRBV13|TRBD1
CASGRGGPSYEQYF
TGTGCCAGCGGAAGAGGGGGCCCCTCCTACGAGCAGTACTTC
>NA|TRBJ1-5|TRBV5-1|TRBD1
CASSLHGQGDQPQHF
TGCGCCAGCAGCTTGCACGGACAGGGCGATCAGCCCCAGCATTTT
>many|TRBJ2-3|TRBV5-1|NA
CASSLQGVLRDTQYF
TGCGCCAGCAGCTTGCAGGGCGTGTTGAGAGATACGCAGTATTTT
>many|TRBJ2-1|TRBV5-5|NA
CASSSRPAYNEQFF
TGTGCCAGCAGTTCCCGTCCCGCTTACAATGAGCAGTTCTTC
>NA|TRBJ1-2|TRBV5-8|NA
CASSLSFNYGYTF
TGTGCCAGCAGCTTGAGTTTCAACTATGGCTACACCTTC
>many|TRBJ2-2|TRBV20-1|TRBD2
CSARDGTSGGTGELFF
TGCAGTGCTAGAGATGGGACTAGCGGGGGCACCGGGGAGCTGTTTTTT
>many|TRBJ2-1|TRBV20-1|TRBD2
CSARDWGTSFDEQFF
TGCAGTGCTAGAGATTGGGGGACTAGTTTTGATGAGCAGTTCTTC
>many|TRBJ2-3|TRBV20-1|NA
CSARDQGLDTQYF
TGCAGTGCTAGAGATCAGGGACTGGATACGCAGTATTTT